This T cell receptor (beta chain) came from a study of blood T cell repertoires in COVID-19. Overall study context: Acute-phase and convalescent COVID-19 samples originated in the United States, Italy and Spain. PBMCs, B-cell-depleted T cells, or T cells were the source of the cDNA or gDNA that made up the material.

As processed by the authors: How many nucleated cells were present was estimated from reference gene primer amplification. Method: immunoSEQ multiplex PCR; TCRdb's copy keeps in-frame clones and lacks some. V and J calls and clone size are as listed in that table; D and trimming were resolved from the DNA. The sample carries about 190,000 clones, 80% to 85% recorded once. Sample: peripheral blood. This sequence originates from a human donor in a cohort sampled during active COVID-19.

This CDR3 reads CAWSVQGRQPQHF. The CDR3 nucleotides are TGTGCCTGGAGTGTTCAGGGTCGCCAGCCCCAGCATTTT. The genes are TRBV30 and TRBJ1-5, with a tentative D call TRBD1 (5 bases). The germline CDR1 and CDR2 sequences are GTSNPN and SVGIG (reference sequence). Trimming removed 0 bases from V and 7 bases from J, with 10 bases in between. The CDR3 is 13 residues long. Variable domain in full (rest from reference TRBV30 and TRBJ1-5): SQTIHQWPATLVQPVGSPLSLECTVEGTSNPNLYWYRQAAGRGLQLLFYSVGIGQISSEVPQNLSASRPQDRQFILSSKKLLLSDSGFYLCAWSVQGRQPQHFGDGTRLSIL.